Listed below are T cell receptor beta chains from one sample, sequenced in a study of T cells after yellow fever vaccination. TCRdb passed the 5' RACE reads through MiXCR, listing each CDR3 protein once. The sample contains around 360,000 distinct CDR3 sequences, about 9.9% of which appear only once. Here the sequenced sample was PBMCs, taken on the day of the first yellow fever vaccination. The source of these receptors is a man between 18 and 35 years old who received the YFV17D yellow fever vaccine. Both conserved end residues are part of each CDR3. Fields, in order: clone size, D gene, J gene, V gene, CDR3 protein, CDR3 DNA. The D gene is left open where the match is weak. Rows give clone size only sometimes, using once, few, many, or a class for an expanded clone.

clone_size: NA
d_call: NA
j_call: TRBJ1-2
v_call: TRBV18
cdr3_aa: CASSPAGADYGYTF
cdr3_nt: TGTGCCAGCTCACCAGCAGGGGCGGATTATGGCTACACCTTC

clone_size: NA
d_call: TRBD2
j_call: TRBJ2-2
v_call: TRBV7-6
cdr3_aa: CASSLLTAGGLGTGELFF
cdr3_nt: TGTGCCAGCAGCTTATTGACGGCGGGGGGGCTTGGCACCGGGGAGCTGTTTTTT

clone_size: NA
d_call: NA
j_call: TRBJ2-3
v_call: TRBV5-1
cdr3_aa: CASSNGVDTQYF
cdr3_nt: TGCGCCAGCAGCAACGGGGTAGATACGCAGTATTTT

clone_size: NA
d_call: TRBD1
j_call: TRBJ1-2
v_call: TRBV6-5
cdr3_aa: CASSSTRQGYGYTF
cdr3_nt: TGTGCCAGCAGTTCCACCCGACAGGGGTATGGCTACACCTTC

clone_size: NA
d_call: NA
j_call: TRBJ2-3
v_call: TRBV5-1
cdr3_aa: CASSLLPLADTQYF
cdr3_nt: TGCGCCAGCAGCTTGCTCCCCTTAGCAGATACGCAGTATTTT

clone_size: few
d_call: NA
j_call: TRBJ2-1
v_call: TRBV20-1
cdr3_aa: CSAEGPNWYNEQFF
cdr3_nt: TGCAGTGCCGAGGGGCCCAATTGGTACAATGAGCAGTTCTTC

clone_size: NA
d_call: TRBD1
j_call: TRBJ2-2
v_call: TRBV10-3
cdr3_aa: CAISKTGTGELFF
cdr3_nt: TGTGCCATCAGTAAGACAGGGACCGGGGAGCTGTTTTTT

clone_size: few
d_call: NA
j_call: TRBJ2-1
v_call: TRBV4-3
cdr3_aa: CASSHDEDGRGEQFF
cdr3_nt: TGCGCCAGCAGCCACGACGAGGATGGCCGGGGGGAGCAGTTCTTC

clone_size: many
d_call: TRBD1
j_call: TRBJ1-4
v_call: TRBV7-9
cdr3_aa: CASSLEGTGKLFF
cdr3_nt: TGTGCCAGCAGCTTAGAAGGGACAGGAAAACTGTTTTTT

clone_size: few
d_call: TRBD1
j_call: TRBJ1-1
v_call: TRBV7-2
cdr3_aa: CASLGQMNTEAFF
cdr3_nt: TGTGCCAGCTTGGGACAGATGAACACTGAAGCTTTCTTT

clone_size: many
d_call: NA
j_call: TRBJ1-1
v_call: TRBV7-2
cdr3_aa: CASSLITEAFF
cdr3_nt: TGTGCCAGCAGCTTAATTACTGAAGCTTTCTTT

clone_size: NA
d_call: TRBD1
j_call: TRBJ2-2
v_call: TRBV2
cdr3_aa: CASSVGTGEKAGELFF
cdr3_nt: TGTGCCAGCAGTGTTGGGACAGGGGAAAAAGCCGGGGAGCTGTTTTTT

clone_size: NA
d_call: TRBD2
j_call: TRBJ2-5
v_call: TRBV7-2
cdr3_aa: CASSPLTSGEETQYF
cdr3_nt: TGTGCCAGCAGCCCTCTGACTAGCGGGGAAGAGACCCAGTACTTC

clone_size: NA
d_call: NA
j_call: TRBJ2-5
v_call: TRBV7-9
cdr3_aa: CASSHRLEETQYF
cdr3_nt: TGTGCCAGCAGCCACCGATTGGAAGAGACCCAGTACTTC

clone_size: few
d_call: NA
j_call: TRBJ2-1
v_call: TRBV7-9
cdr3_aa: CASSQDGQGAGNEQFF
cdr3_nt: TGTGCCAGCAGCCAGGACGGGCAAGGGGCAGGCAATGAGCAGTTCTTC

clone_size: NA
d_call: NA
j_call: TRBJ1-1
v_call: TRBV6-2/TRBV6-3
cdr3_aa: CASSYVGLVTEAFF
cdr3_nt: TGTGCCAGCAGTTACGTGGGGTTGGTCACTGAAGCTTTCTTT

clone_size: many
d_call: TRBD2
j_call: TRBJ2-7
v_call: TRBV5-1
cdr3_aa: CASSYREGAYEQYF
cdr3_nt: TGCGCCAGCAGCTACCGGGAGGGGGCCTACGAGCAGTACTTC

clone_size: few
d_call: NA
j_call: TRBJ1-2
v_call: TRBV3-1
cdr3_aa: CASSQATQSYTF
cdr3_nt: TGTGCCAGCAGCCAGGCCACCCAAAGCTACACCTTC

clone_size: NA
d_call: NA
j_call: TRBJ1-2
v_call: TRBV5-1
cdr3_aa: CASSQLGVSNYGYTF
cdr3_nt: TGCGCCAGCAGCCAGCTGGGGGTGTCCAACTATGGCTACACCTTC

clone_size: few
d_call: NA
j_call: TRBJ1-2
v_call: TRBV12-3/TRBV12-4
cdr3_aa: CASSPGQGPGYTF
cdr3_nt: TGTGCCAGTTCCCCCGGGCAGGGGCCTGGCTACACCTTC

clone_size: few
d_call: TRBD2
j_call: TRBJ2-1
v_call: TRBV20-1
cdr3_aa: CSARGASGGANYNEQFF
cdr3_nt: TGCAGTGCTAGAGGAGCCAGCGGGGGGGCGAACTACAATGAGCAGTTCTTC

clone_size: NA
d_call: NA
j_call: TRBJ2-1
v_call: TRBV5-6
cdr3_aa: CASSFPRYDNEQFF
cdr3_nt: TGTGCCAGCAGCTTCCCTCGGTATGACAATGAGCAGTTCTTC

clone_size: few
d_call: NA
j_call: TRBJ2-1
v_call: TRBV5-5
cdr3_aa: CASSLSNTEQFF
cdr3_nt: TGTGCCAGCAGCTTGTCAAACACTGAGCAGTTCTTC

clone_size: few
d_call: NA
j_call: TRBJ1-6
v_call: TRBV5-1
cdr3_aa: CASRGTNWSPLHF
cdr3_nt: TGCGCCAGCAGAGGGACAAATTGGTCACCCCTCCACTTT

clone_size: NA
d_call: TRBD1
j_call: TRBJ2-1
v_call: TRBV19
cdr3_aa: CASSMTGMNEQFF
cdr3_nt: TGTGCCAGTAGTATGACAGGGATGAATGAGCAGTTCTTC

clone_size: many
d_call: NA
j_call: TRBJ2-3
v_call: TRBV24-1
cdr3_aa: CATSDDRTTSTDTQYF
cdr3_nt: TGTGCCACCAGTGACGACAGGACTACTAGCACAGATACGCAGTATTTT

clone_size: few
d_call: NA
j_call: TRBJ2-5
v_call: TRBV6-1
cdr3_aa: CASCSLGYQETQYF
cdr3_nt: TGTGCCAGCTGCAGCCTAGGGTACCAAGAGACCCAGTACTTC

clone_size: few
d_call: TRBD1
j_call: TRBJ1-5
v_call: TRBV5-5
cdr3_aa: CASSPGRGAGQPQHF
cdr3_nt: TGTGCCAGCAGCCCGGGCAGGGGGGCTGGTCAGCCCCAGCATTTT

clone_size: few
d_call: TRBD1
j_call: TRBJ2-5
v_call: TRBV5-1
cdr3_aa: CASNTQGPGETQYF
cdr3_nt: TGCGCCAGCAACACACAGGGGCCGGGGGAGACCCAGTACTTC

clone_size: NA
d_call: NA
j_call: TRBJ2-2
v_call: TRBV4-1
cdr3_aa: CASSPGRVNGDTGELFF
cdr3_nt: TGCGCCAGCAGCCCGGGCCGGGTCAATGGCGACACCGGGGAGCTGTTTTTT

clone_size: few
d_call: NA
j_call: TRBJ2-7
v_call: TRBV9
cdr3_aa: CASSVGPAPYEQYF
cdr3_nt: TGTGCCAGCAGCGTAGGCCCCGCCCCCTACGAGCAGTACTTC

clone_size: few
d_call: TRBD1
j_call: TRBJ2-7
v_call: TRBV10-3
cdr3_aa: CATERTGTSYEQYF
cdr3_nt: TGTGCCACGGAAAGGACAGGGACCTCCTACGAGCAGTACTTC

clone_size: few
d_call: TRBD1
j_call: TRBJ2-2
v_call: TRBV5-1
cdr3_aa: CASGTGGFAGELFF
cdr3_nt: TGCGCCAGCGGAACAGGGGGCTTCGCCGGGGAGCTGTTTTTT

clone_size: NA
d_call: TRBD2
j_call: TRBJ2-1
v_call: TRBV4-2
cdr3_aa: CASSYGLAGFEQFF
cdr3_nt: TGTGCCAGCAGTTATGGACTAGCGGGGTTTGAGCAGTTCTTC

clone_size: few
d_call: NA
j_call: TRBJ2-1
v_call: TRBV9
cdr3_aa: CASSVVGLGYEQFF
cdr3_nt: TGTGCCAGCAGCGTAGTTGGATTAGGGTATGAGCAGTTCTTC

clone_size: few
d_call: NA
j_call: TRBJ2-7
v_call: TRBV7-9
cdr3_aa: CASSLVVQGSPIF
cdr3_nt: TGTGCCAGCAGCTTAGTGGTCCAGGGGAGCCCGATCTTC